This T cell receptor beta chain is drawn from a study of shared T cell receptors in the human thymus. This clone was recorded only once. Generated by immunoSEQ multiplex PCR, the TCRdb table keeps only in-frame clones and is missing some. The sample lists 600,000 to 900,000 clones; over 75% were seen once. These data were likewise used in another study, on human thymus T cells. From that paper: The thymus tissue came from resections taken during corrective heart surgery. Related research described strongly overlapping thymic repertoires in unrelated people.

This clonotype originated in a girl less than two years old with a congenital heart defect. Input material: thymocytes.

CDR3 sequence reads: CASSLGTTGTERFRYTF. The CDR3 DNA is TGTGCCAGCAGCTTAGGGACAACCGGGACAGAGAGGTTCCGCTACACCTTC. The chain links TRBV7-2 to TRBJ1-2; 7 bases match TRBD1. The CDR3 sequence is 17 residues long. The V and J ends lost 1 base and 9 bases, in that order; junction bases with no gene match: 17. Germline V lookup: CDR1 SGHTA, CDR2 FQGNSA.